This T cell receptor (beta chain) comes out of a study of blood T cell repertoires in COVID-19. In the study overall: Acute and convalescent COVID-19 samples came from the United States, Italy and Spain. Sources were T cells, B-cell-depleted T cells, or PBMCs; the material itself was cDNA or gDNA.

Authors' processing steps: Estimates of nucleated cell counts were drawn from the amplification of reference gene primers. Sequencing was performed with immunoSEQ multiplex PCR; in TCRdb, only in-frame clones are kept and a portion is missing. Clone size and V and J calls were adopted from that table, with D and trimming inferred from the DNA. Of about 250,000 clones in the sample, around 85% were seen once. The J segment lost 4 bases and the V segment lost 6 bases, leaving 8 bases of the junction unmatched. CDR3 length: 16 residues. CDR1 and CDR2 from the germline V gene are KGHSH and LQKENI. Seattle patients were enrolled during active infection and followed longitudinally.

Sequenced: peripheral blood. The genes are TRBV18 and TRBJ2-3; 12 bases map to TRBD2. The clonotype originates from a human donor with COVID-19, enrolled during active disease. The donor label of this sample is uncertain. CDR3 nucleotides: TGTGCCAGCTCCCCCAGGACTAGCGGGGAGGCAGATACGCAGTATTTT. The encoded protein is CASSPRTSGEADTQYF.